These T cell receptor beta chains were read from a single sample in a study of blood T cells in healthy people across ages. In TCRdb, the 5' RACE reads were re-called with MiXCR into one record per CDR3 protein. The sample yields about 1.4 million distinct CDR3 sequences, 55% to 75% seen once. Sequencing used blood. These receptor sequences come from a man aged 18 to 35 in good health. Both conserved end residues are part of each CDR3. The D gene is left open where the match is weak. Clone size appears in some rows only: once, few, many, or a class for an expanded clone.

clone_size: few
v_call: TRBV10-3
d_call: -
j_call: TRBJ1-2
cdr3_aa: CAISEGGRDDYGYTF
cdr3_nt: TGTGCCATCAGCGAGGGAGGGAGGGACGACTATGGCTACACCTTC

clone_size: -
v_call: TRBV6-5
d_call: TRBD1
j_call: TRBJ1-6
cdr3_aa: CASTIRDSLNSPLHF
cdr3_nt: TGTGCCAGCACCATTCGGGACAGCCTAAATTCACCCCTCCACTTT

clone_size: -
v_call: TRBV4-3
d_call: TRBD1
j_call: TRBJ1-2
cdr3_aa: CASSQETGGERYGYTF
cdr3_nt: TGCGCCAGCAGCCAAGAGACAGGGGGAGAACGCTATGGCTACACCTTC

clone_size: -
v_call: TRBV9
d_call: -
j_call: TRBJ2-7
cdr3_aa: CASSVAPQGWYEQYF
cdr3_nt: TGTGCCAGCAGCGTAGCTCCCCAGGGGTGGTACGAGCAGTACTTC

clone_size: once
v_call: TRBV4-1
d_call: -
j_call: TRBJ1-2
cdr3_aa: CASSQTQGNNYGYTF
cdr3_nt: TGCGCCAGCAGCCAAACGCAGGGTAATAACTATGGCTACACCTTC

clone_size: -
v_call: TRBV27
d_call: -
j_call: TRBJ2-7
cdr3_aa: CASSLLESPYEQYF
cdr3_nt: TGTGCCAGCAGTTTACTGGAATCCCCCTACGAGCAGTACTTC

clone_size: -
v_call: TRBV4-2
d_call: -
j_call: TRBJ2-1
cdr3_aa: CASSVELVSYNEQFF
cdr3_nt: TGTGCCAGCAGCGTCGAACTTGTCTCCTACAATGAGCAGTTCTTC

clone_size: -
v_call: TRBV20-1
d_call: TRBD2
j_call: TRBJ2-7
cdr3_aa: CSATSGAHEQYF
cdr3_nt: TGCAGTGCTACTAGCGGAGCCCACGAGCAGTACTTC

clone_size: -
v_call: TRBV7-8
d_call: TRBD1
j_call: TRBJ2-1
cdr3_aa: CASSLERTGTYEQFF
cdr3_nt: TGTGCCAGCAGCTTAGAGCGGACAGGGACGTATGAGCAGTTCTTC

clone_size: -
v_call: TRBV11-2
d_call: -
j_call: TRBJ2-7
cdr3_aa: CASSDQGILSQPLPDEQYF
cdr3_nt: TGTGCCAGCAGCGACCAGGGCATATTATCACAACCCCTACCGGACGAGCAGTACTTC

clone_size: once
v_call: TRBV27
d_call: -
j_call: TRBJ2-7
cdr3_aa: CASSSSDPSYEQYF
cdr3_nt: -

clone_size: -
v_call: TRBV5-1
d_call: -
j_call: TRBJ2-6
cdr3_aa: CASSPSGFDRYSSGANVLTF
cdr3_nt: TGCGCCAGCAGCCCGTCGGGCTTCGACAGGTACTCCTCTGGGGCCAACGTCCTGACTTTC

clone_size: -
v_call: TRBV30
d_call: TRBD2
j_call: TRBJ2-3
cdr3_aa: CAWSFGMSSGSSDTQYF
cdr3_nt: TGTGCCTGGAGCTTCGGAATGAGTAGCGGGAGTTCAGATACGCAGTATTTT

clone_size: once
v_call: TRBV3-1
d_call: TRBD2
j_call: TRBJ2-5
cdr3_aa: CASSPGIAGGQETQYF
cdr3_nt: TGTGCCAGCAGCCCTGGGATAGCGGGAGGCCAAGAGACCCAGTACTTC

clone_size: -
v_call: TRBV20-1
d_call: TRBD1
j_call: TRBJ1-6
cdr3_aa: CSATGQGAGNSPLHF
cdr3_nt: TGCAGTGCTACAGGACAGGGGGCAGGTAATTCACCCCTCCACTTT

clone_size: -
v_call: TRBV14
d_call: TRBD2
j_call: TRBJ2-1
cdr3_aa: CASSQDTSGPNEQFF
cdr3_nt: TGTGCCAGCAGCCAAGATACTAGCGGGCCCAATGAGCAGTTCTTC

clone_size: -
v_call: TRBV28
d_call: -
j_call: TRBJ1-1
cdr3_aa: CASARVRAFF
cdr3_nt: TGTGCCAGCGCCAGGGTGCGAGCTTTCTTT

clone_size: few
v_call: TRBV7-9
d_call: TRBD1
j_call: TRBJ1-1
cdr3_aa: CASSLSRGLNTEAFF
cdr3_nt: TGTGCCAGCAGCTTAAGTAGGGGGCTGAACACTGAAGCTTTCTTT

clone_size: many
v_call: TRBV7-9
d_call: -
j_call: TRBJ2-7
cdr3_aa: CASSRRQGSYEQYF
cdr3_nt: TGTGCCAGCAGCCGACGCCAGGGTTCCTACGAGCAGTACTTC

clone_size: many
v_call: TRBV15
d_call: TRBD2
j_call: TRBJ2-5
cdr3_aa: CATSRGSGGSVETQYF
cdr3_nt: TGTGCCACCAGCAGAGGTAGCGGGGGCAGCGTCGAGACCCAGTACTTC

clone_size: -
v_call: TRBV5-1
d_call: -
j_call: TRBJ2-7
cdr3_aa: CASSFDTSSYEQYF
cdr3_nt: TGCGCCAGCAGCTTTGACACGAGCTCCTACGAGCAGTACTTC

clone_size: -
v_call: TRBV5-4
d_call: -
j_call: TRBJ1-2
cdr3_aa: CASSLDSDGYTF
cdr3_nt: TGTGCCAGCAGCTTAGACAGCGATGGCTACACCTTC

clone_size: -
v_call: TRBV2
d_call: -
j_call: TRBJ1-5
cdr3_aa: CASSGTAQPQHF
cdr3_nt: TGTGCCAGCAGTGGGACCGCGCAGCCCCAGCATTTT

clone_size: -
v_call: TRBV11-2
d_call: -
j_call: TRBJ2-1
cdr3_aa: CASSPRGGSTEQFF
cdr3_nt: TGTGCCAGCAGCCCTCGTGGGGGTTCGACTGAGCAGTTCTTC

clone_size: few
v_call: TRBV12-3/TRBV12-4
d_call: -
j_call: TRBJ2-4
cdr3_aa: CASGQVGIQYF
cdr3_nt: TGTGCCAGCGGCCAGGTGGGCATTCAGTACTTC